This TCR beta chain is from a study of OX40 agonist ivuxolimab in advanced cancers. On the study more broadly: From about 23 to 85 years was the age range, with a mean of about 54 years, and around 84% were male. Three patients had partial responses: one hepatocellular carcinoma, two cutaneous melanoma.

The sample holds a few counts of this clone. No antigen is known for it. Clones were read by immunoSEQ multiplex PCR, and TCRdb kept only the in-frame ones, dropping some. This table holds some 80,000 clones, 85% to 90% found once. CDR1 and CDR2 from the germline V gene are MNHNY and SVGAGI (reference sequence). V lost 10 bases and J lost 1, with 19 bases in between. CDR3 length equals 15 residues. Broader study findings: CD8+ T cells (on average) carried more expanded clones than CD4+ T cells. Antigen specificity remained undetermined for the expanded peripheral T cells.

The sequencing used CD4+ or CD8+ T cells sorted from blood, collected in a trial of the OX40 agonist ivuxolimab. The chain joins TRBV6-6 to TRBJ1-1; D is ambiguous. The sequence was collected from an adult with an advanced solid tumor such as melanoma, head and neck, liver or kidney cancer. The CDR3, as DNA: TGTGCCATCCAGTTACTCGACGGCAGGAACACTGAAGCTTTCTTT. It encodes CAIQLLDGRNTEAFF.